This paragraph reports one T cell receptor (beta chain). Deletions cut 0 bases from V and 2 bases from J, with 9 bases between. CDR3 length equals 15 residues. CDR1 and CDR2 (germline): MGHRA, YSYEKL. This entry comes from a study of blood T cell repertoires in COVID-19. Profiled with immunoSEQ multiplex PCR; TCRdb holds only in-frame clones, not every one. The sample lists 65,000 to 90,000 clones, approximately 76% occurring once. The rearrangement joins TRBV4-1 to TRBJ2-3; D gene ambiguous. The material sequenced was peripheral blood. The receptor comes from a man in his 70s with active or convalescent COVID-19. CDR3 loop: CASSQDQTDTDTQYF. The CDR3 nucleotides are TGCGCCAGCAGCCAAGATCAAACAGACACAGATACGCAGTATTTT.